This TCR beta chain stems from a study of T-cell reconstitution after alpha-beta-depleted transplantation in children. Unique molecular identifiers were incorporated when the TCRbeta library was constructed. TCRdb ran MiXCR on the PCR reads and lists one entry per CDR3 protein. Among roughly 170,000 distinct CDR3 sequences, about 6.8% were seen once, and the ten largest hold roughly 3%. CDR1 DFQATT and CDR2 SNEGSKA come from the germline V gene (reference sequence). Trimming removed 6 bases from V and 0 bases from J, with 18 bases in between. The CDR3 spans 17 residues. The sample was PBMCs from the stem cell graft donor, taken from the stem cell graft. This TCR was recovered from a human donor who donated a stem cell graft to a child with Wiskott-Aldrich syndrome. This chain joins TRBV20-1 and TRBJ2-6; possible D gene TRBD1, 5 bases. The CDR3 nucleotides are TGCAGTGCCTTGGGGCGTGACCTTAGCTCTGGGGCCAACGTCCTGACTTTC. This gives the protein CSALGRDLSSGANVLTF.